This paragraph reports one T cell receptor (beta chain). Its matching antigen is unknown. This entry is derived from a study of T cell responses to AZD1222 COVID-19 vaccine. Study at large: Analysis merged second doses at about 4 or about 12 weeks.

Regarding the study as a whole: Seropositive at baseline were only a handful of AZD1222 recipients. Of spike-specific TCRs, nearly half reportedly target regions left unmutated in variants.

CDR3 length: 14 amino acids. The V gene lost 4 bases and the J gene lost 2 bases, with 11 bases spanning the gap. Germline CDR1 is SGHTA and CDR2 is FQGNSA. Method: immunoSEQ multiplex PCR; TCRdb's copy keeps in-frame clones and lacks some. The repertoire holds over 130,000 clones, with over 85% as singletons. The input for sequencing was peripheral blood, taken on day 0 of AZD1222 vaccination. The TCR sequence derives from an adult in good health. The chain has TRBV7-2 and TRBJ1-2, with a weak D call TRBD1 (5 bases). The DNA of the CDR3 is TGTGCCAGCAGCTCCCCGGGGCGGAACTATGGCTACACCTTC. Protein sequence: CASSSPGRNYGYTF.